Each of the 20 T cell receptor beta chains below was sequenced from the same sample in a study of blood T cell repertoires in COVID-19. Some clones are missing from TCRdb's copy, which holds only in-frame ones; the method was immunoSEQ multiplex PCR. The data contain about 230,000 clones, more than 70% of them singletons. Sequencing was carried out using PBMCs or T cells enriched from blood (not recorded which). The source is a woman aged 40 to 50 with acute COVID-19.

The chain uses TRBV5-6 and TRBJ2-3, with TRBD2 as a possible D gene (6 bases). Germline CDR1 SGHDT, CDR2 YYEEEE. The CDR3 has 11 amino acids. The ends were cut back, 2 bases at V and 9 bases at J, with 7 bases in the middle. CDR3: CASSLSGTQYF. The CDR3 nucleotides read TGTGCCAGCAGCTTAAGCGGGACGCAGTATTTT.

The chain carries TRBV5-4 and TRBJ2-1; possible D gene TRBD2, 5 bases. V lost 4 bases and J 2 bases, leaving 13 bases between the germline ends. Germline V gene sequence: CDR1 SGHNT, CDR2 YYREEE (reference sequence). This CDR3 region has 15 residues. Here the CDR3 DNA reads TGTGCCAGCAGCCCCGTTGTGGGAGCCTACAATGAGCAGTTCTTC. It codes for CASSPVVGAYNEQFF.

This clone has a handful of counts. The chain recombines TRBV19 with TRBJ2-5; D may be TRBD1 (5 bases). CDR3 length equals 14 residues. Per the germline V gene, CDR1 is LNHDA and CDR2 is SQIVND (reference sequence). The V end was cut by 1 base, the J end by 5 bases, with 11 bases between. This chain's CDR3 is CASSIVKGSETQYF. The CDR3 DNA reads as TGTGCCAGTAGTATAGTGAAGGGGTCGGAGACCCAGTACTTC.

This chain joins TRBV9 and TRBJ1-6; 10 nucleotides match TRBD1. The CDR3 is 15 amino acids. V lost 4 bases to trimming and J lost 9 bases; unmatched junction nucleotides: 7. Germline V gives CDR1 SGDLS, CDR2 YYNGEE. Here the CDR3 reads CASSSTGTGVSPLHF. CDR3 in DNA: TGTGCCAGCAGCTCAACCGGGACAGGGGTTTCACCCCTCCACTTT.

The CDR3 DNA reads TGTGCCAGCAGCAAAGTTTCATCCGGGACAGCGAACACCGGGGAGCTGTTTTTT. Its protein is CASSKVSSGTANTGELFF. The J gene is TRBJ2-2, the V gene TRBV21-1; TRBD1 was called by the table and not checked on the DNA. TRBV21-1 is a pseudogene locus. This CDR3 is built from 18 residues.

The J gene is TRBJ1-2, the V gene TRBV30, with TRBD1 matching over 10 bases. The ends lost 5 bases at V and 2 bases at J; junction bases unmatched: 2. CDR1 and CDR2 from the germline V gene are GTSNPN and SVGIG (reference sequence). This CDR3 contains 13 residues. CDR3 amino acids: CAWSGQGNYGYTF. CDR3 DNA sequence: TGTGCCTGGTCGGGACAGGGGAACTATGGCTACACCTTC.

The rearrangement joins TRBV5-8 to TRBJ1-1; 8 positions agree with TRBD1. Germline CDR1 SGHTS, CDR2 YDEGEE. V was pared by 4 bases and J by 4 bases, with 12 bases of the junction left unmatched. The CDR3 totals 16 residues. The CDR3 DNA follows: TGTGCCAGCAGCACTGGGGACAGGCGAGACGGCACTGAAGCTTTCTTT. This codes for CASSTGDRRDGTEAFF. Supplemented by reference TRBV5-8 and TRBJ1-1, the full variable domain reads EAGVTQSPTHLIKTRGQQATLRCSPISGHTSVYWYQQALGLGLQFLLWYDEGEERNRGNFPPRFSGRQFPNYSSELNVNALELEDSALYLCASSTGDRRDGTEAFFGQGTRLTVV.

The chain joins TRBV28 to TRBJ1-2; 11 nucleotides align to TRBD1. The germline CDR1 and CDR2 sequences are MDHEN and SYDVKM. V was pared by 5 bases and J by 3 bases, with 2 bases of the junction left unmatched. This CDR3 contains 14 residues. The CDR3 loop reads CASSGQGAHYGYTF. CDR3 DNA: TGTGCCAGCAGTGGACAGGGGGCTCACTATGGCTACACCTTC.

V gene TRBV7-9 combines with J gene TRBJ2-1; tentative D call: TRBD2 (6 bases). The CDR3 runs 12 residues. V lost 2 bases and J 8 bases, leaving 7 bases between the germline ends. Germline V CDR1 and CDR2: SEHNR, FQNEAQ (reference sequence). For the CDR3, the DNA is TGTGCCAGCAGCTTAACTAGCTATGAGCAGTTCTTC. It codes for CASSLTSYEQFF.

The chain joins TRBV4-1 to TRBJ1-2; D is ambiguous. The germline CDR1 and CDR2 sequences are MGHRA and YSYEKL. This CDR3 is built from 12 residues. The V end was cut by 0 bases, the J end by 8 bases, with 7 bases between. CDR3 sequence (DNA): TGCGCCAGCAGCCAAGATTACATCGGCTACACCTTC. This codes for CASSQDYIGYTF.

In this sample, this clone turned up once. V gene TRBV18 combines with J gene TRBJ2-1, with 10 bases identical to TRBD1. Germline lookup yields CDR1 KGHSH and CDR2 LQKENI. This CDR3 region has 13 residues. The trim removed 5 bases at V and 7 bases at J, leaving 2 bases unmatched. The CDR3 here is CASSEDRGNEQFF. In DNA form, the CDR3 reads TGTGCCAGCTCAGAGGACAGGGGGAATGAGCAGTTCTTC.

This clone was recorded once. This chain connects TRBV7-2 to TRBJ2-7, with a tentative D call TRBD1 (5 bases). The CDR3 has 14 residues. Trimming shortened V by 2 bases and J by 4 bases, and 12 bases separated the two germline ends. Per the germline V gene, CDR1 is SGHTA and CDR2 is FQGNSA. CDR3 region: CASSLFGRAYEQYF. The CDR3 bases are TGTGCCAGCAGCTTATTTGGCAGGGCTTACGAGCAGTACTTC.

J is TRBJ2-1 and V is TRBV20-1; 12 bases match TRBD2. The CDR3 extends over 14 amino acids. V shed 3 bases and J 4 bases; nucleotides not matched to a gene: 1. Per the germline V gene, CDR1 is DFQATT and CDR2 is SNEGSKA (reference sequence). The CDR3 DNA is TGCAGTGCTAGTGGGACTAGCGGGTACAATGAGCAGTTCTTC. This translates into CSASGTSGYNEQFF.

The rearrangement links TRBV3-1 (or the pseudogene TRBV3-2) to TRBJ1-2; TRBD1 is a possible D gene (6 bases). Germline V gene sequence: CDR1 LGHDT, CDR2 YNNKEL (reference sequence). The germline V and J ends were trimmed by 0 bases and 7 bases, with 18 bases remaining between them. The CDR3 runs to 16 residues. The CDR3 DNA follows: TGTGCCAGCAGCCAAGATTTACTGGGGCAGGGGCGTGGCTACACCTTC. Protein sequence: CASSQDLLGQGRGYTF.

The chain is built from TRBV7-8 and TRBJ2-3; maybe TRBD1 (5 bases). Per germline, CDR1 SGHVS and CDR2 FQNEAQ. V lost 1 base, J lost 6 bases, and 11 bases lay in between. The CDR3 extends over 14 amino acids. The CDR3 bases are TGTGCCAGCAGCTTAGTGTGGGCAGGGGATACGCAGTATTTT. This gives the protein CASSLVWAGDTQYF.

The genes are TRBV11-3 and TRBJ1-1; the match to TRBD1 covers 7 bases. There are 16 residues in the CDR3. With V trimmed by 4 bases and J by 0 bases, 8 bases remained unmatched. Germline assignment: CDR1 SGHNT and CDR2 YENEEA. This chain's CDR3 is CASSSRRDSLNTEAFF. CDR3 in DNA: TGTGCCAGCAGCTCCCGGAGGGACAGTTTGAACACTGAAGCTTTCTTT.

V and J are TRBV2 and TRBJ1-2, with a weak D call TRBD1 (5 bases). With 7 bases removed from V and 2 bases from J, the gap between germline ends came to 14 bases. The CDR3 totals 14 residues. Germline V gene lookup returns CDR1 SNHLY and CDR2 FYNNEI. CDR3 nucleotide sequence: TGTGCCAGCACTCTAAACGGGGGAAACTATGGCTACACCTTC. Its translation is CASTLNGGNYGYTF.

The chain joins TRBV7-8 to TRBJ2-7; D is ambiguous. Trimming stripped 5 bases from V and 0 bases from J, with 5 bases between. The CDR3 is 12 amino acids. Germline lookup yields CDR1 SGHVS and CDR2 FQNEAQ. DNA of the CDR3: TGTGCCAGCAGCAAGCGCTCCTACGAGCAGTACTTC. It specifies CASSKRSYEQYF. Together with reference TRBV7-8 and TRBJ2-7, the CDR3 gives the full variable domain: GAGVSQSPRYKVAKRGQDVALRCDPISGHVSLFWYQQALGQGPEFLTYFQNEAQLDKSGLPSDRFFAERPEGSVSTLKIQRTQQEDSAVYLCASSKRSYEQYFGPGTRLTVT.

V usage is TRBV19 and J usage is TRBJ1-6, with 10 positions matching TRBD1. V was pared by 9 bases and J by 8 bases, with 7 bases of the junction left unmatched. Germline V gives CDR1 LNHDA, CDR2 SQIVND (reference sequence). The length of the CDR3 is 14 residues. CDR3 sequence (DNA): TGTGCCAGCGCTCCGACAGGGGGCGATTCACCCCTCCACTTT. It yields the protein CASAPTGGDSPLHF.

The chain links TRBV29-1 to TRBJ1-2; D not resolved. The ends were cut back, 6 bases at V and 8 bases at J, with 13 bases in the middle. The germline gives CDR1 SQVTM, CDR2 ANQGSEA. This CDR3 is built from 11 residues. CDR3 DNA sequence: TGCAGCGTCTACCTAGGTTGGGGCTACACCTTC. Protein sequence: CSVYLGWGYTF.